Shown below are 10 T cell receptor beta chains from a single sample sequenced in a study of CD8+CD57+ T cells in acquired aplastic anemia. According to the study, genomic DNA was the template for TCR beta VDJ and CDR3 profiling. Each CDR3 protein is one row after TCRdb ran MiXCR on the reads. The table includes 150,000 to 200,000 distinct CDR3 sequences, around half detected once. Patients chosen for sequencing had shown CD8+CD57+ cell expansion by flow cytometry. Sequencing was carried out using sorted CD4+, CD8+, or CD8+CD57+ T cells (not recorded which) from PBMCs. All receptors derive from a human donor with aplastic anemia.

This chain links TRBV7-6 with TRBJ2-1; a possible D gene is TRBD2 (5 bases). The germline V and J ends were trimmed by 0 bases and 7 bases, with 16 bases remaining between them. Germline CDR1 reads SGHVS; CDR2 reads FNYEAQ. This CDR3 is built from 16 residues. The CDR3 loop reads CASSLANGETGNEQFF. The CDR3, as DNA: TGTGCCAGCAGCTTAGCCAACGGGGAGACTGGGAATGAGCAGTTCTTC.

The CDR3 is CSARHSGRVRDEQYF. In nucleotides, the CDR3 is TGCAGTGCTAGACATAGCGGGAGGGTTCGCGACGAGCAGTACTTC. The chain links TRBV20-1 to TRBJ2-7, with 11 positions matching TRBD2. The CDR3 spans 15 residues. V trimming: 2 bases; J trimming: 5 bases; junction bases outside the gene matches: 8. Germline V CDR1 and CDR2: DFQATT, SNEGSKA (reference sequence).

In its sample, this clonotype was seen many times. The chain carries TRBV7-2 and TRBJ1-2, with D possibly being TRBD1 (5 bases). This CDR3 has 14 amino acids. Germline loops: CDR1 SGHTA, CDR2 FQGNSA. V dropped 1 base and J dropped 4 bases, with 10 bases sitting between them. The CDR3, as DNA: TGTGCCAGCAGCTTAGATCAGGGATTCTATGGCTACACCTTC. The encoded protein is CASSLDQGFYGYTF.

The chain has TRBV24-1 and TRBJ2-3, with D maybe TRBD1 (6 bases). Germline CDR1 is KGHDR and CDR2 is SFDVKD. The CDR3 loop spans 15 amino acids. V was shortened by 5 bases and J by 2 bases, with 13 bases between the two germline ends. DNA for the CDR3: TGTGCCACCAGTGCCGTTATGGGGGCCACAGATACGCAGTATTTT. This encodes CATSAVMGATDTQYF.

This clonotype has at least ten counts. This chain connects TRBV12-3 or TRBV12-4 to TRBJ2-7; 7 nucleotides agree with TRBD1. Losses at the gene ends were 7 bases for V and 9 bases for J; bases not matched to a gene: 6. This CDR3 region has 11 residues. The CDR3 loop is CASTRGNRQYF. CDR3 in DNA: TGTGCCAGCACCAGGGGGAATCGGCAGTACTTC.

The genes are TRBV19 and TRBJ1-4, with 8 bases aligning to TRBD1. Losses at the gene ends were 6 bases for V and 8 bases for J; bases not matched to a gene: 8. Germline V gene lookup returns CDR1 LNHDA and CDR2 SQIVND (reference sequence). The CDR3 spans 14 residues. CDR3 region: CASRPQGAREKLFF. As DNA, the CDR3 is TGTGCCAGTAGACCTCAGGGGGCGAGGGAAAAACTGTTTTTT.

This clonotype was counted at least ten times. J is TRBJ1-1 and V is TRBV19; D gene ambiguous. From germline, CDR1 is LNHDA and CDR2 SQIVND (reference sequence). The CDR3 contains 12 residues. Trimming took off 7 bases at V and 5 bases at J, with 11 bases between the two ends. The CDR3 nucleotides are TGTGCCAGTACAGAAGGAGGGACTGAAGCTTTCTTT. Its translation: CASTEGGTEAFF.

The chain employs TRBV6-2 or TRBV6-3 and TRBJ2-2; weak D call: TRBD2 (6 bases). Trimming removed 4 bases at V and 6 bases at J, with 15 bases between. Germline V lookup: CDR1 MNHEY, CDR2 SVGEGT. The CDR3 consists of 15 residues. The chain's CDR3 is CASSFSGGAAGELFF. The CDR3 nucleotides read TGTGCCAGCAGTTTCTCAGGCGGGGCGGCCGGGGAGCTGTTTTTT.

This clonotype was picked up many times. The gene calls are TRBV7-3 and TRBJ2-3; 7 bases are shared with TRBD2. In germline, CDR1 is SGHTA, CDR2 FQGTGA. The CDR3 sequence is 13 residues long. V shed 6 bases and J 8 bases; nucleotides not matched to a gene: 8. CDR3 nucleotides: TGTGCCAGCAGTAGCTCCCCGGGAGGTACGCAGTATTTT. Protein: CASSSSPGGTQYF.

The sample holds many counts of this clonotype. V and J are TRBV27 and TRBJ2-7; D might be TRBD1 or TRBD2, each matching 5 bases. This CDR3 region has 15 residues. V was trimmed by 5 bases and J by 7 bases, leaving 21 bases between them. Germline-derived CDR1 and CDR2 are MNHEY and SMNVEV (reference sequence). For the CDR3, the DNA is TGTGCCAGCAGTCCCGGGGACGGCGTACCTAAGGAGCAGTACTTC. Its protein product is CASSPGDGVPKEQYF.